This TCR beta chain was obtained from a study of response to subunit inactivated influenza vaccine. The CDR3 is 13 residues long. With 10 bases removed from V and 2 bases from J, the gap between germline ends came to 9 bases. CDR1 is MGHDK, CDR2 SYGVNS, per germline. The study, taken as a whole, reports: A suggestion made by the authors is that each seasonal influenza vaccination recruits few new T cells.

One entry per CDR3 protein, called by TCRdb with MiXCR from the RT-PCR reads. Among fewer than 650,000 distinct CDR3 sequences listed, 10% to 15% were seen once. This clonotype was found many times. Its antigen is currently unknown. The receptor's source is a man over 45 who received an inactivated influenza vaccine. Material: PBMCs from blood, obtained roughly 46 days after vaccination. This chain connects TRBV25-1 to TRBJ2-6; no reliable D call. The CDR3 DNA reads TGTGCCACCAATACTCCTGGGGCCAACGTCCTGACTTTC. It encodes CATNTPGANVLTF.